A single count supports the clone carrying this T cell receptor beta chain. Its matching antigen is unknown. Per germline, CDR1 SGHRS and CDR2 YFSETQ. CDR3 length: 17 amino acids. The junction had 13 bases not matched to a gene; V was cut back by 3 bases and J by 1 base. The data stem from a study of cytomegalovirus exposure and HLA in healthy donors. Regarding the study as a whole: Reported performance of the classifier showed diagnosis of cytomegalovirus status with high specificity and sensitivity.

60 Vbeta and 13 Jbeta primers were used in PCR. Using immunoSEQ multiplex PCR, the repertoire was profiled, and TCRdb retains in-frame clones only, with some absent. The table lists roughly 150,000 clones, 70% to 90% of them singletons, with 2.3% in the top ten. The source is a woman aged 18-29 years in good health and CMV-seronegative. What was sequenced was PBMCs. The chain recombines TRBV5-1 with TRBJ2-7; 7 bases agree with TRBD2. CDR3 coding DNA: TGCGCCAGCAGCTCGGGGGGAGCCGGGACGGGATCCTACGAGCAGTACTTC. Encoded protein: CASSSGGAGTGSYEQYF.